This T cell receptor (beta chain) came from a study of blood T cells in healthy people across ages. This CDR3 contains 15 residues. CDR1 and CDR2 (germline): SEHNR, FQNEAQ (reference sequence). V was shortened by 2 bases and J by 3 bases, with 11 bases between the two germline ends. This clonotype has just a few counts. The antigen remains undetermined. A second PCR, run for roughly 7 to 11 cycles, used a sample-barcoded 5' primer plus a J-beta primer mix. Each TCR beta cDNA got a 12-nucleotide random molecular identifier. MiXCR was run by TCRdb on the 5' RACE reads, yielding one entry per CDR3 protein. Altogether about a million distinct CDR3 sequences are present, 51% being singletons, with the ten largest covering roughly a fifth. Sample donors were healthy Caucasian individuals that came from Russia, aged 6 to 90. General study findings and limits: As age increased, TCR beta diversity per million T cells fell in a roughly linear fashion. Long-lived and aged donors differed, with more naive CD4+ cells and higher diversity in the long-lived.

The sequenced sample was blood. The TCR sequence derives from a woman in her sixties in good health. The V and J genes are TRBV7-9 and TRBJ2-1, with D perhaps matching TRBD2 (6 bases). CDR3 amino acids: CASSLSSEIYNEQFF. The DNA of the CDR3 is TGTGCCAGCAGCTTATCTAGCGAGATCTACAATGAGCAGTTCTTC.